This T cell receptor (beta chain) was sequenced for a study of T cell changes during pregnancy in multiple sclerosis. The ends were cut back, 4 bases at V and 7 bases at J, with 17 bases in the middle. Germline assignment: CDR1 SGHDT and CDR2 YYEEEE. The CDR3 sequence is 14 residues long. This clone was seen only once. Produced via immunoSEQ multiplex PCR; TCRdb's table is partial and in-frame only. The sample carries just under 80,000 clones, 90% to 95% recorded once. This sample comprised peripheral blood, obtained in the second trimester of pregnancy. The chain carries TRBV5-6 and TRBJ1-2; the D gene is possibly TRBD1 (5 bases). The TCR was taken from a female donor in good health, enrolled as a control in a pregnancy study. The CDR3 sequence: CASSPTGVLVGYTF. CDR3 sequence (DNA): TGTGCCAGCAGCCCCACGGGGGTGTTGGTTGGCTACACCTTC.